This T cell receptor (beta chain) was sequenced in a study of blood T cells in healthy people across ages (dated by TCRdb to 2015 to 2017). Study-wide context: In model experiments, template switching captured roughly one uniquely barcoded TCR beta cDNA molecule for every two T cells. Using deep sequencing normalized with unique cDNA molecular identifiers, the study measured how TCR beta repertoire diversity changes with age. The donors were split into four age groups: young (average around 15 years), middle-aged (around 37), aged (62) and long-lived (approximately 89). Two additional independent replicas of 1 million unique cDNA reads from the same blood draw were analyzed for two donors (one aged 18 to 30 and one aged 80 or older). To avoid experimental bias, donors of different ages were randomly spread across the sequencing lanes. The full study reports these points: Compared with the aged group, more naive CD4+ T cells, fewer expanded clones and increased TCR diversity were shown by the long-lived group, suggesting age selection. Estimates of total diversity based on one million sequenced T cells were considered lower bounds and underestimates. Observed TCR beta diversity correlated strongly with the percentage of naive T cells measured by flow cytometry. Bulk unsorted PBMC profiling prevented conclusive comparison of naive and antigen-experienced compartments. Observed TCR beta diversity per million T cells fell roughly linearly with age, and a significant reduction was already apparent by age around 39. Because donor CMV infection status was unknown, age-related changes in expanded clonotypes were potentially confounded.

To note about this clonotype: No antigen is known for it. No per-base quality is available; no much larger clone lies one base away.

Donors were around 37 systemically healthy Caucasian individuals from Russia aged roughly 6 to 90 years. Around 10 milliliters of peripheral blood were drawn from each donor into EDTA-treated Vacutainer tubes. Ficoll-Paque density-gradient centrifugation was used to isolate PBMCs, with at least 6.5 million per sample. Total RNA, at least 6 micrograms per sample, was extracted from PBMCs with Trizol reagent. For every donor, flow cytometry on a PBMC aliquot measured the percentage of naive CD45RAhigh/CD27high T cells. The receptor library was made with 5' RACE. Sequencing used an Illumina HiSeq 2500. A second PCR of roughly 6 to 11 cycles was run with a J-beta primer mix and a sample-barcoded 5' primer. A template-switch 5' adaptor carrying 12 random nucleotides introduced a unique molecular identifier onto each TCR beta cDNA molecule. Each sample yielded at least 2.5 million CDR3-containing paired-end reads. The Mint cDNA synthesis kit, primed by a TRBC-specific oligonucleotide, was used to synthesize first-strand cDNA from all RNA. After uracil-DNA glycosylase treatment, a first 18-cycle PCR used universal primers M1SS and BC2_uni_R on all cDNA. Per the source publication's procedure: For normalization, 1 million high-quality reads were randomly selected from each sample, with every read carrying a distinct molecular identifier. Reads sharing molecular identifiers were discarded rather than binned into consensus sequences. MiTCR, set to a Q25 quality threshold and the strictest error-elimination algorithm, was used for CDR3 identification, clonotype clustering and error correction. A nonparametric unseen species model using Euler transformation provided a lower-bound estimate of total TCR beta diversity. The public reads were reprocessed in TCRdb via fastp at Q25 and MiXCR, keeping in-frame beta chains. Each CDR3 protein gets just one entry, which takes the most common genes and DNA from the rows behind it. The V and J calls shown here were made by TCRdb, not taken from the authors' results. The sample includes hundreds of thousands of distinct CDR3 sequences, with 58% observed a single time. Over 20% of the sample rests with the top ten.

Per the germline V gene (reference sequence), GTSNPN is the CDR1 and SVGIG is the CDR2. Taken from cysteine to phenylalanine, the CDR3 has 15 residues. Of the read, only the CDR3 DNA is kept; its 45 bases are in frame from base 1. V is shortened by 8 bases, J by 0 bases, and the region joining them spans 14 bases. The material sequenced was blood. The chain is encoded by TRBV30 joined to TRBJ1-6; the D gene is perhaps TRBD1, from 5 matching bases. The clonotype was recovered from a man aged 30-40 years in good health. The CDR3 region reads CAGGEGSSYNSPLHF. DNA sequence: TGTGCCGGAGGGGAGGGAAGCTCCTATAATTCACCCCTCCACTTT.